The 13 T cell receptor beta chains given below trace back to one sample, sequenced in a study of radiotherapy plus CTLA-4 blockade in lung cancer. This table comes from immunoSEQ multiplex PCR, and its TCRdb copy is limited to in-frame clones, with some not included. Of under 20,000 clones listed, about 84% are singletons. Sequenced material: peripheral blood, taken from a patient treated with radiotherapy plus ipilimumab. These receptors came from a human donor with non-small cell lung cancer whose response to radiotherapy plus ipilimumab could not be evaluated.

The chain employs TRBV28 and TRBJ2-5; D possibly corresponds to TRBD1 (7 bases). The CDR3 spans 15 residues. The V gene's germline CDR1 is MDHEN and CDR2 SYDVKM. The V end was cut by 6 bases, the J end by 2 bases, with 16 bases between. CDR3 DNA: TGTGCCAGCAGCTCGGCGGGACAGTTACAAGAGACCCAGTACTTC. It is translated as CASSSAGQLQETQYF. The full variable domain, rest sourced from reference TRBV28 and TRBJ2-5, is DVKVTQSSRYLVKRTGEKVFLECVQDMDHENMFWYRQDPGLGLRLIYFSYDVKMKEKGDIPEGYSVSREKKERFSLILESASTNQTSMYLCASSSAGQLQETQYFGPGTRLLVL.

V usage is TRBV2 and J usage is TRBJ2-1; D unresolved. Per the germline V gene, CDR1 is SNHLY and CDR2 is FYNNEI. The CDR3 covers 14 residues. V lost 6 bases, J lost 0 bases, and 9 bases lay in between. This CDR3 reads CASRQLSSYNEQFF. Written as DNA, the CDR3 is TGTGCCAGCAGGCAACTAAGCTCCTACAATGAGCAGTTCTTC.

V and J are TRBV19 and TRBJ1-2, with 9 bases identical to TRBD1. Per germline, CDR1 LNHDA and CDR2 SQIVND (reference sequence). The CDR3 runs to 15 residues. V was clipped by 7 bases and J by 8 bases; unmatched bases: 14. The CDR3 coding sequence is TGTGCCAGTAACTCGGGACAGGGTAACCTAGGGGGCTACACCTTC. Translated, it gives CASNSGQGNLGGYTF.

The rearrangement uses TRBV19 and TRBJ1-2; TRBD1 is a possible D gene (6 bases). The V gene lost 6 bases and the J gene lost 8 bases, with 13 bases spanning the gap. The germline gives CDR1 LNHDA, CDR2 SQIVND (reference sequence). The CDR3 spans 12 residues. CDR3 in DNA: TGTGCCAGTAGGCCCGGGACACTCGGCTACACCTTC. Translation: CASRPGTLGYTF.

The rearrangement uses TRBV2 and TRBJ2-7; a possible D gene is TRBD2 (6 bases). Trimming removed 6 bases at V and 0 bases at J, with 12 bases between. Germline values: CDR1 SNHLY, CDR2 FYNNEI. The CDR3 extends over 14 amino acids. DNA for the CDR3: TGTGCCAGCAGCCGACGGGAGAGCTCCTACGAGCAGTACTTC. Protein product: CASSRRESSYEQYF.

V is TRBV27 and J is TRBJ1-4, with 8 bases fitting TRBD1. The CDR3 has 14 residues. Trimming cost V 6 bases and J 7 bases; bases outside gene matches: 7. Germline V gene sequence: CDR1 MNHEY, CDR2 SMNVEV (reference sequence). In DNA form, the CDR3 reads TGTGCCAGCAGCCCGGGACAGGCGGGTGAAAAACTGTTTTTT. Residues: CASSPGQAGEKLFF.

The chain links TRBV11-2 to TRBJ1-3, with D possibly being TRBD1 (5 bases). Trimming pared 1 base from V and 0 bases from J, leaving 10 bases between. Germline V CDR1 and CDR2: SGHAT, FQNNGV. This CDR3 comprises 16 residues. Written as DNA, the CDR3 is TGTGCCAGCAGCTTAGGTGGGGCAGCCTCTGGAAACACCATATATTTT. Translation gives CASSLGGAASGNTIYF.

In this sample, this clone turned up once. CDR3 sequence reads: CSVVLAGSQETQYF. The CDR3 region has the DNA TGCAGCGTTGTACTAGCGGGGTCCCAAGAGACCCAGTACTTC. The chain recombines TRBV29-1 with TRBJ2-5; 10 nucleotides match TRBD2. V was pared by 4 bases and J by 1 base, with 3 bases of the junction left unmatched. The germline V gene encodes CDR1 SQVTM and CDR2 ANQGSEA. This CDR3 has 14 residues.

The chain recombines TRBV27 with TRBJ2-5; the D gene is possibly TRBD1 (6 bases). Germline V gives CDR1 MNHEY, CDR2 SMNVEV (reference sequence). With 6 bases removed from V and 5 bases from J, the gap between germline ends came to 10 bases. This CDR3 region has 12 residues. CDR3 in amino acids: CASRQGLETQYF. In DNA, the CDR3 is TGTGCCAGCAGGCAGGGGCTCGAGACCCAGTACTTC.

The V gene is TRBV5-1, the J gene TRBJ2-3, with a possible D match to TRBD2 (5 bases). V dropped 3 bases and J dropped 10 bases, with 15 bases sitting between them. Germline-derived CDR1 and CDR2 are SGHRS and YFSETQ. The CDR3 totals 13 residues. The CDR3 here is CASSSRTEEAQYF. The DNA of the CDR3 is TGCGCCAGCAGCTCCCGGACGGAGGAGGCGCAGTATTTT.

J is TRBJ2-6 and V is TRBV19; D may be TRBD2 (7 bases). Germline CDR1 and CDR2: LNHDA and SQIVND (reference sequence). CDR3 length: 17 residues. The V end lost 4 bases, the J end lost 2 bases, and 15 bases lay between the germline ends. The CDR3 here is CASSRYREGTGANVLTF. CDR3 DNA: TGTGCCAGTAGTAGGTACAGGGAGGGGACTGGGGCCAACGTCCTGACTTTC.

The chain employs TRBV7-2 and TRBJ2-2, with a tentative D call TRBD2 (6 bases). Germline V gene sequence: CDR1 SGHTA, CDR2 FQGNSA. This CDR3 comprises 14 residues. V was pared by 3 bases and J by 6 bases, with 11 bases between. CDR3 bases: TGTGCCAGCAGCTTTGGCAGGAGGGCCGGGGAGCTGTTTTTT. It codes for CASSFGRRAGELFF.

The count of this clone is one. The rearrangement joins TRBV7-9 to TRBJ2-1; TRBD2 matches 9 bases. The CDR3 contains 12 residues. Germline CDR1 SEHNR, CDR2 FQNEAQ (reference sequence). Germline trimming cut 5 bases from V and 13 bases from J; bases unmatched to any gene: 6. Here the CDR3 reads CASSLSGGIQFF. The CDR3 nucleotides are TGTGCCAGCAGCCTTAGCGGGGGTATTCAGTTCTTC.